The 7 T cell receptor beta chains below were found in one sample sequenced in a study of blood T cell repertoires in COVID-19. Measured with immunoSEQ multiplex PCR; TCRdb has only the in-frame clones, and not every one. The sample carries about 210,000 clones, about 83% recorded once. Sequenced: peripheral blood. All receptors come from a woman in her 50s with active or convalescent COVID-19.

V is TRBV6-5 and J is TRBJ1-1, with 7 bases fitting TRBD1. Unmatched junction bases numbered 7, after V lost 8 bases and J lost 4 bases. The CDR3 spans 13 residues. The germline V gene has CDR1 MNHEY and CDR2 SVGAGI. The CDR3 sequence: CASRGTVVTEAFF. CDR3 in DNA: TGTGCCAGCCGAGGGACAGTAGTCACTGAAGCTTTCTTT.

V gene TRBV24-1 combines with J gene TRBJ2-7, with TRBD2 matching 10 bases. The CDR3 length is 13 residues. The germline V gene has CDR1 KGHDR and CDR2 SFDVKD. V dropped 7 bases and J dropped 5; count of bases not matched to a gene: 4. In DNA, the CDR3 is TGTGCCACCAGGGCCGGGACTAGCGACGAGCAGTACTTC. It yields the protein CATRAGTSDEQYF.

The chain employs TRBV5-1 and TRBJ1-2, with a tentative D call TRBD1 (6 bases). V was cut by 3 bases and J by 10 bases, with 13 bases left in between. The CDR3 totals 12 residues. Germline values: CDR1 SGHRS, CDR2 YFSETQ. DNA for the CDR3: TGCGCCAGCAGCTCCACAGGGCCCCTCTACACCTTC. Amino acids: CASSSTGPLYTF.

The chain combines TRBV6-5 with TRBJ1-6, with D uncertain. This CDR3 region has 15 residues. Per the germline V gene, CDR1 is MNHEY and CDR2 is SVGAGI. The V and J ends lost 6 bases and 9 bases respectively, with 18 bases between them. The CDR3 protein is CASRTDRMSGSPLHF. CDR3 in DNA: TGTGCCAGCAGAACGGACCGAATGAGCGGTTCACCCCTCCACTTT.

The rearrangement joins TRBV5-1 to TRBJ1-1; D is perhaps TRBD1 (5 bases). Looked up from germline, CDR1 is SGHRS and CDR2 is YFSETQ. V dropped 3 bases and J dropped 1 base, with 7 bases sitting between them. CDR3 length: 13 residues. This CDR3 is CASSSQENTEAFF. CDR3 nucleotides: TGCGCCAGCAGCTCACAGGAGAACACTGAAGCTTTCTTT.

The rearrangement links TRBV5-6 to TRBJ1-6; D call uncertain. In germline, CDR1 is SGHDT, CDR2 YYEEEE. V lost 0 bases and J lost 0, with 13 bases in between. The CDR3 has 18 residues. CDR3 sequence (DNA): TGTGCCAGCAGCTTGGGCCGTACCGGGAGCTCCTATAATTCACCCCTCCACTTT. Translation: CASSLGRTGSSYNSPLHF.

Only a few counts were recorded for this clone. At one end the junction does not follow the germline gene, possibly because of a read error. CDR3 sequence: CASSAPTRGSYSEQFF. In DNA, the CDR3 is TGTGCCAGCAGCGCCCCCACCCGCGGGAGTTACAGTGAGCAGTTCTTC. The chain has TRBV9 and TRBJ2-1; 7 bases are shared with TRBD2. Germline CDR1 and CDR2: SGDLS and YYNGEE. CDR3 length: 16 amino acids. Using reference TRBV9 and TRBJ2-1 for the parts outside the CDR3, the full variable domain is DSGVTQTPKHLITATGQRVTLRCSPRSGDLSVYWYQQSLDQGLQFLIQYYNGEERAKGNILERFSAQQFPDLHSELNLSSLELGDSALYFCASSAPTRGSYSEQFFGPGTRLTVL.